This TCR beta chain was observed in a study of graft-versus-host responses after intestinal transplantation. The CDR3 covers 15 residues. V dropped 4 bases and J dropped 5; count of bases not matched to a gene: 8. CDR1 is MNHNY and CDR2 is SVGAGI in the germline V gene (reference sequence). Libraries were prepared by immunoSEQ multiplex PCR; TCRdb keeps only in-frame clonotypes and omits some of them. The data contain about 12,000 clones, roughly 93% of them singletons. The TCR comes from a human patient who received an intestinal transplant, so some T cells may come from the graft donor. The V call is TRBV6-6, the J call TRBJ2-5; 9 nucleotides match TRBD2. The sample consisted of PBMCs, taken about 32 months after intestinal transplantation. The CDR3 protein is CASSSPIAGEETQYF. CDR3 in DNA: TGTGCCAGCAGTTCCCCAATAGCGGGGGAGGAGACCCAGTACTTC.